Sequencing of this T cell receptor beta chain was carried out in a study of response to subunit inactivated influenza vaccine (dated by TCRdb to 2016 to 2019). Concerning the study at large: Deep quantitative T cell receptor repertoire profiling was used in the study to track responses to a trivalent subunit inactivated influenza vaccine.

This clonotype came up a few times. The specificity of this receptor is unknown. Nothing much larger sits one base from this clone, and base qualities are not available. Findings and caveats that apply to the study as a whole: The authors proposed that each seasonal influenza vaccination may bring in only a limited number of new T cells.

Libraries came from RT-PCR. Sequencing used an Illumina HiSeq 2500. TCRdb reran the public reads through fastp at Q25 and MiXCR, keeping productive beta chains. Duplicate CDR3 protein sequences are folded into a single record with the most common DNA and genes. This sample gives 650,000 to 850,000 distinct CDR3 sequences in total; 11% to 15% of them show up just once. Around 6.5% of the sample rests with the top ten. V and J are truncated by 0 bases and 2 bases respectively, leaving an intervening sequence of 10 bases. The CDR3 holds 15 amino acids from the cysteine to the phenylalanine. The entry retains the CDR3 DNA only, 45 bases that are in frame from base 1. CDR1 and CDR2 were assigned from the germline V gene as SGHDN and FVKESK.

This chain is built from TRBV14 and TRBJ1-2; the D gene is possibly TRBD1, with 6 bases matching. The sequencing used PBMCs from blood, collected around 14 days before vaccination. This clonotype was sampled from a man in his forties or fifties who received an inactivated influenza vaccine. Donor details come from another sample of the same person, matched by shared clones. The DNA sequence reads TGTGCCAGCAGCCAAGATATCCAGGGGAACTATGGCTACACCTTC. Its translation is CASSQDIQGNYGYTF.